Following are 18 T cell receptor beta chains from one sample sequenced in a study of blood T cell repertoires in COVID-19. The method was immunoSEQ multiplex PCR; TCRdb's version includes in-frame clones alone and lacks a portion of them. The sample consists of fewer than 350,000 clones, approximately 90% of them appearing once. Sequenced material: PBMCs or T cells enriched from blood (not recorded which). These receptors were obtained from a woman between 40 and 50 years old with acute COVID-19.

V is TRBV5-1 and J is TRBJ1-5; possibly TRBD1 for D (5 bases). The germline V and J ends were trimmed by 3 bases and 0 bases, with 7 bases remaining between them. The CDR3 runs to 14 residues. Germline values: CDR1 SGHRS, CDR2 YFSETQ. The CDR3 sequence: CASSSGGSNQPQHF. The CDR3 bases are TGCGCCAGCAGCTCGGGGGGTAGCAATCAGCCCCAGCATTTT.

The CDR3: CAWSDPPGEQYF. CDR3 nucleotides: TGTGCCTGGAGTGATCCCCCCGGGGAGCAGTACTTC. The chain combines TRBV30 with TRBJ2-7; D gene uncertain. Trimming stripped 1 base from V and 7 bases from J, with 11 bases between. The CDR3 runs to 12 residues. Germline V gene data show CDR1 as GTSNPN and CDR2 as SVGIG (reference sequence).

This chain links TRBV5-1 with TRBJ2-7; TRBD2 aligns across 9 bases. The germline V gene has CDR1 SGHRS and CDR2 YFSETQ. The V gene end was trimmed by 0 bases and the J gene end by 2 bases; junction bases not matched to a gene: 6. CDR3 size: 16 residues. The CDR3 region has the DNA TGCGCCAGCAGCTTGGCCATAGTAGCGGGGGCCTACGAGCAGTACTTC. As protein: CASSLAIVAGAYEQYF.

The chain joins TRBV2 to TRBJ1-5, with 7 bases lining up with TRBD1. V was pared by 6 bases and J by 5 bases, with 7 bases of the junction left unmatched. This CDR3 spans 14 amino acids. Germline CDR1 SNHLY, CDR2 FYNNEI. The CDR3, as DNA: TGTGCCAGCAGAAGGGACAGCACGGATCAGCCCCAGCATTTT. Its protein product is CASRRDSTDQPQHF.

The chain combines TRBV25-1 with TRBJ2-1; the match to TRBD2 covers 7 bases. Germline lookup yields CDR1 MGHDK and CDR2 SYGVNS. V lost 7 bases, J lost 4 bases, and 4 bases stayed unmatched. This CDR3 contains 13 residues. The CDR3 loop reads CASKPSGYNEQFF. For the CDR3, the DNA is TGTGCCAGCAAGCCTAGCGGATACAATGAGCAGTTCTTC.

The V and J genes are TRBV9 and TRBJ2-1; D is possibly TRBD1 (7 bases). Trimming shortened V by 3 bases and J by 2 bases, and 12 bases separated the two germline ends. The CDR3 is 15 amino acids. Germline loops: CDR1 SGDLS, CDR2 YYNGEE. The CDR3 DNA sequence: TGTGCCAGCAGCGAAGGCGGGACAGCCTACAATGAGCAGTTCTTC. It translates to CASSEGGTAYNEQFF.

The rearrangement joins TRBV28 to TRBJ1-2; D gene unclear. Germline V gene lookup returns CDR1 MDHEN and CDR2 SYDVKM. The CDR3 spans 12 residues. Trimming shortened V by 10 bases and J by 4 bases, and 13 bases separated the two germline ends. The CDR3 bases are TGTGCCACCTCTCCCGGTACCTATGGCTACACCTTC. This gives the protein CATSPGTYGYTF.

The V call is TRBV24-1, the J call TRBJ1-1; 7 nucleotides line up with TRBD1. Germline V gene data show CDR1 as KGHDR and CDR2 as SFDVKD. The trim removed 8 bases at V and 1 base at J, leaving 3 bases unmatched. This CDR3 region has 13 residues. CDR3 in DNA: TGTGCCACCAAAGGACAGGCGAACACTGAAGCTTTCTTT. It codes for CATKGQANTEAFF.

The J gene is TRBJ1-1, the V gene TRBV14, with a weak D call TRBD1 (6 bases). V shed 3 bases and J shed 4 bases, with 18 bases lying between them. This CDR3 spans 16 amino acids. Germline V lookup: CDR1 SGHDN, CDR2 FVKESK. In DNA, the CDR3 is TGTGCCAGCAGCCACCATGGGAGGGGGGTTCTCACTGAAGCTTTCTTT. Amino acid sequence: CASSHHGRGVLTEAFF.

This chain connects TRBV30 to TRBJ1-2, with 8 bases lining up with TRBD1. Germline lookup yields CDR1 GTSNPN and CDR2 SVGIG (reference sequence). CDR3 length equals 14 residues. With V trimmed by 0 bases and J by 8 bases, 8 bases remained unmatched. CDR3 sequence (DNA): TGTGCCTGGAGTGTCCGACAGGGGATGAGAGGCTACACCTTC. It codes for CAWSVRQGMRGYTF.

J is TRBJ1-1 and V is TRBV24-1; D gene ambiguous. CDR3 length: 13 residues. Germline V lookup: CDR1 KGHDR, CDR2 SFDVKD. V lost 9 bases and J 6 bases, leaving 16 bases between the germline ends. CDR3 bases: TGTGCCACCTCACGCAGCGGTTTGGCTGAAGCTTTCTTT. Translating gives CATSRSGLAEAFF.

This chain uses TRBV4-2 with TRBJ1-4, with D perhaps matching TRBD1 (5 bases). V was pared by 1 base and J by 10 bases, with 19 bases between. CDR1 and CDR2 (germline): LGHNA, YNFKEQ. This CDR3 comprises 16 residues. The CDR3 DNA reads as TGTGCCAGCAGCCAAGTGAGGGAAACTCCGGGGGGAAAACTGTTTTTT. Protein: CASSQVRETPGGKLFF.

This chain connects TRBV29-1 to TRBJ2-3; D might be TRBD1 (6 bases). Trimming took off 6 bases at V and 2 bases at J, with 15 bases between the two ends. Germline CDR1 SQVTM, CDR2 ANQGSEA. The CDR3 has 14 residues. This chain's CDR3 is CSVIDRRYTDTQYF. CDR3 nucleotides: TGCAGCGTCATAGACAGGAGATACACAGATACGCAGTATTTT.

The rearrangement uses TRBV18 and TRBJ1-2; 7 bases match TRBD1. In germline, CDR1 is KGHSH, CDR2 LQKENI. The ends lost 2 bases at V and 2 bases at J; junction bases unmatched: 8. The CDR3 is made up of 16 amino acids. The chain's CDR3 is CASSPVGPTGNYGYTF. DNA for the CDR3: TGTGCCAGCTCACCAGTCGGCCCGACAGGGAACTATGGCTACACCTTC.

In regard to this clone: The same CDR3 can be traced to other DNA sequences in this sample. The V gene is TRBV3-1 (or the pseudogene TRBV3-2), the J gene TRBJ1-1, with D tentatively TRBD1 (5 bases). Germline-derived CDR1 and CDR2 are LGHDT and YNNKEL (reference sequence). The V end was cut by 6 bases, the J end by 6 bases, with 8 bases between. The CDR3 is made up of 11 amino acids. CDR3 residues: CASRGGSEAFF. Here the CDR3 DNA reads TGTGCCAGCAGGGGGGGGTCTGAAGCTTTCTTT.

The V gene is TRBV2, the J gene TRBJ2-7; possible D gene TRBD1, 6 bases. Deletions cut 6 bases from V and 2 bases from J, with 14 bases between. The CDR3 consists of 14 residues. Germline V gives CDR1 SNHLY, CDR2 FYNNEI. CDR3 sequence reads: CASSAGTNTYEQYF. The CDR3 DNA reads as TGTGCCAGCAGCGCCGGGACAAATACCTACGAGCAGTACTTC.

This chain joins TRBV3-1 (or the pseudogene TRBV3-2) and TRBJ2-4; D is perhaps TRBD2 (6 bases). The CDR3 runs to 16 residues. Per the germline V gene, CDR1 is LGHDT and CDR2 is YNNKEL (reference sequence). The V end lost 3 bases, the J end lost 6 bases, and 18 bases lay between the germline ends. CDR3 DNA sequence: TGTGCCAGCAGCCATTTGACTAGTACAGGAGGAAACATTCAGTACTTC. Its translation: CASSHLTSTGGNIQYF.

The chain uses TRBV4-3 and TRBJ2-7; 7 bases fit TRBD1. Germline V gives CDR1 LGHNA, CDR2 YSLEER. CDR3 length: 19 residues. J gave up 0 bases and V 3 bases, and 17 bases lay outside the gene matches. The CDR3: CASSHQPINIRTGSYEQYF. The CDR3 bases are TGCGCCAGCAGCCACCAACCAATCAATATCCGGACAGGCTCCTACGAGCAGTACTTC.